These T cell receptor beta chains were read from a single sample in a study of blood T cells in healthy people across ages. TCRdb called the 5' RACE reads again in MiXCR, with one record for every CDR3 protein. The data hold about 1,400,000 distinct CDR3 sequences, with approximately 42% observed a single time. Sequencing input: blood. The source of these receptors is a woman under 30 in good health. CDR3s include the opening cysteine and the closing phenylalanine or tryptophan. A D gene is named only where the DNA matches it firmly. Clone sizes are given selectively: once, few, many, or a class where the clone is expanded.

size	V	J	D	CDR3	DNA
.	TRBV12-3/TRBV12-4	TRBJ1-2	.	CASSFLPHYGYTF	TGTGCCAGCAGTTTTTTACCTCACTATGGCTACACCTTC
.	TRBV18	TRBJ2-4	TRBD2	CASSPPGEGKNIQYF	TGTGCCAGCTCACCACCGGGGGAGGGCAAAAACATTCAGTACTTC
once	TRBV12-3/TRBV12-4	TRBJ1-2	.	CASSLERRTNYGCTF	TGTGCCAGCAGTTTAGAACGGAGGACTAACTATGGCTGCACCTTC
.	TRBV11-2	TRBJ1-5	.	CASSSLGGEQHF	TGTGCCAGCAGCTCCCTAGGGGGGGAGCAGCATTTT
.	TRBV5-1	TRBJ2-3	.	CASSSGEGADTQYF	TGCGCCAGCAGTTCTGGCGAGGGGGCAGATACGCAGTATTTT
.	TRBV5-1	TRBJ2-5	.	CASSPQTSGTQYF	TGCGCCAGCAGCCCACAGACCTCGGGTACCCAGTACTTC
.	TRBV11-2	TRBJ2-5	.	CASSQSLEETQYF	TGTGCCAGCAGCCAAAGCCTAGAAGAGACCCAGTACTTC
.	TRBV6-6	TRBJ2-2	.	CASSHPVAPYSGELFF	TGTGCCAGCAGTCACCCCGTCGCGCCCTATTCAGGGGAGCTGTTTTTT
.	TRBV7-2	TRBJ2-5	TRBD2	CASSLWRELGETQYF	TGTGCCAGCAGCTTATGGCGGGAGCTGGGGGAGACCCAGTACTTC
.	TRBV28	TRBJ2-5	TRBD2	CASSLCSGGSKVQCEQYF	TGTGCCAGCAGTTTATGTAGCGGGGGATCTAAGGTACAATGTGAGCAGTACTTC
.	TRBV6-5	TRBJ1-5	.	CASRIGAGSNQPQHF	TGTGCCAGCAGAATAGGGGCCGGCAGCAATCAGCCCCAGCATTTT
.	TRBV10-3	TRBJ2-1	TRBD1	CAISEGTGGNEQFF	TGTGCCATCAGTGAGGGGACAGGAGGCAATGAGCAGTTCTTC
few	TRBV3-1	TRBJ2-5	TRBD1	CASSLEDRGAETQYF	TGTGCCAGCAGCCTCGAAGACAGGGGGGCAGAGACCCAGTACTTC
few	TRBV10-3	TRBJ2-1	.	CAIRTDLSYNEQFF	TGTGCCATCAGGACGGACCTCTCCTACAATGAGCAGTTCTTC
few	TRBV20-1	TRBJ1-5	.	CSARDGGQNQPQHF	TGCAGTGCTAGAGATGGGGGTCAGAATCAGCCCCAGCATTTT
once	TRBV11-2	TRBJ1-2	.	CASSLVQLPHYGYTF	TGTGCCAGCAGCTTAGTCCAGTTACCTCACTATGGCTACACCTTC
few	TRBV4-1	TRBJ1-2	TRBD1	CASSRTGATYGYTF	TGCGCCAGCAGTCGGACAGGGGCTACCTATGGCTACACCTTC
once	TRBV20-1	TRBJ2-1	TRBD1	CRARGTGNNEQFF	TGCCGTGCTAGGGGGACAGGGAACAATGAGCAGTTCTTC
few	TRBV27	TRBJ1-2	TRBD1	CASSPWTGSNYGYTF	TGTGCCAGCAGTCCGTGGACAGGGTCTAACTATGGCTACACCTTC
few	TRBV24-1	TRBJ1-2	.	CATSDRTTNYGYTF	TGTGCCACCAGTGATCGAACTACTAACTATGGCTACACCTTC
.	TRBV5-1	TRBJ2-7	TRBD1	CASSDEGQYEQYF	TGCGCCAGCAGCGATGAGGGACAGTACGAGCAGTACTTC
.	TRBV14	TRBJ2-7	TRBD2	CASSQVVAGVGEQYF	TGTGCCAGCAGCCAAGTCGTTGCGGGAGTGGGAGAGCAGTACTTC
once	TRBV24-1	TRBJ2-5	.	CATSDGRQRGTQYF	TGTGCCACCAGTGATGGGAGACAGAGAGGGACCCAGTACTTC
.	TRBV7-8	TRBJ1-1	.	CASSVASTGTRAFF	TGTGCCAGCAGCGTAGCTTCCACAGGGACTAGGGCTTTCTTT
.	TRBV6-1	TRBJ2-1	.	CATVEDNEQFF	TGTGCCACCGTCGAGGATAATGAGCAGTTCTTC
.	TRBV20-1	TRBJ2-3	.	CSARAPARDSTDTQYF	TGCAGTGCTAGAGCTCCCGCCCGGGATAGCACAGATACGCAGTATTTT
few	TRBV20-1	TRBJ1-2	TRBD1	CSALNRDRGFNYGYTF	TGCAGTGCTTTAAACCGGGACAGGGGATTTAACTATGGCTACACCTTC
few	TRBV28	TRBJ2-7	.	CASSIEQAHFYEQYF	TGTGCCAGCTCAATCGAACAGGCGCACTTTTACGAGCAGTACTTC
.	TRBV20-1	TRBJ2-5	.	CSASHAGRATQETQYF	TGCAGTGCTAGTCATGCGGGACGAGCGACCCAAGAGACCCAGTACTTC
.	TRBV10-2	TRBJ2-7	.	CASRSALGEQYF	TGCGCCAGCAGAAGTGCCTTGGGCGAGCAGTACTTC
.	TRBV12-3/TRBV12-4	TRBJ2-2	TRBD1	CASSRGQDKLFF	TGTGCCAGCAGCCGGGGACAGGACAAGCTGTTTTTT
.	TRBV27	TRBJ2-7	TRBD1	CASSRTGTGNINEQYF	TGTGCCAGCAGTAGAACCGGGACAGGGAATATTAACGAGCAGTACTTC
.	TRBV29-1	TRBJ1-5	.	CSVVGLGGPSNQPQHF	TGCAGCGTTGTGGGGCTAGGGGGTCCTAGCAATCAGCCCCAGCATTTT
few	TRBV6-2/TRBV6-3	TRBJ2-6	.	CATAPLGDGANVLTF	TGTGCCACCGCTCCCTTAGGAGATGGGGCCAACGTCCTGACTTTC
once	TRBV11-1	TRBJ2-7	.	CASSATGTVSYEQYF	TGTGCCAGCAGCGCGACCGGGACCGTATCCTACGAGCAGTACTTC
few	TRBV4-1	TRBJ2-2	TRBD1	CASSQRTGSNTGELFF	TGCGCCAGCAGCCAGAGGACAGGATCTAACACCGGGGAGCTGTTTTTT
few	TRBV4-1	TRBJ2-3	TRBD1	CASSQAGQAGTQYF	TGCGCCAGCAGCCAGGCCGGACAGGCCGGTACGCAGTATTTT
.	TRBV4-1	TRBJ1-1	.	CASSQDQGARRTEAFF	TGCGCCAGCAGCCAAGATCAAGGGGCGCGGAGAACTGAAGCTTTCTTT
few	TRBV29-1	TRBJ2-5	.	CSVEAGMLETQYF	TGCAGCGTTGAGGCAGGGATGCTGGAGACCCAGTACTTC
few	TRBV12-3/TRBV12-4	TRBJ2-1	TRBD2	CASSFGIAGGQGEQFF	TGTGCCAGCAGTTTTGGGATAGCGGGAGGTCAGGGTGAGCAGTTCTTC
.	TRBV11-2	TRBJ2-1	TRBD2	CASGLLAGDNEQFF	TGTGCCAGCGGATTACTAGCGGGAGATAATGAGCAGTTCTTC
.	TRBV28	TRBJ2-7	.	CASSRFGGPYEQYF	TGTGCCAGCAGCAGGTTCGGGGGTCCCTACGAGCAGTACTTC
.	TRBV14	TRBJ1-2	TRBD1	CASSPTRTGNGYTF	TGTGCCAGCAGCCCCACCAGGACAGGGAATGGCTACACCTTC
.	TRBV20-1	TRBJ2-2	TRBD2	CSAISGGNTGELFF	TGCAGTGCTATTAGCGGGGGTAACACCGGGGAGCTGTTTTTT
.	TRBV7-9	TRBJ1-3	.	CASSFFRGSGNTIYF	TGTGCTAGCAGCTTCTTCCGCGGCTCTGGAAACACCATATATTTT
.	TRBV6-2/TRBV6-3	TRBJ2-7	TRBD1	CASSAFGDSSYEQYF	TGTGCCAGCAGCGCCTTCGGGGACAGCTCCTACGAGCAGTACTTC
.	TRBV6-5	TRBJ1-2	.	CASSLAGNYYGYTF	TGTGCCAGCAGCCTTGCGGGGAATTACTATGGCTACACCTTC
few	TRBV6-2/TRBV6-3	TRBJ2-7	.	CASSLRVLYEQYF	TGTGCCAGCAGTCTCCGGGTCCTCTACGAGCAGTACTTC
.	TRBV20-1	TRBJ2-1	TRBD2	CSASSPLQLAGKYNEQFF	TGCAGTGCTAGCAGTCCCCTGCAACTAGCGGGGAAATACAATGAGCAGTTCTTC
.	TRBV7-9	TRBJ1-2	TRBD1	CASGWGQAPPNYGYTF	TGTGCCAGCGGCTGGGGACAGGCGCCTCCAAACTATGGCTACACCTTC
.	TRBV4-2	TRBJ1-1	TRBD1	CASSQAGTGGTEAFF	TGTGCCAGCAGCCAGGCCGGGACAGGGGGCACTGAAGCTTTCTTT
few	TRBV7-9	TRBJ1-1	TRBD1	CASSFSTGTNLNTEAFF	TGTGCCAGCAGCTTCTCGACAGGGACGAACCTGAACACTGAAGCTTTCTTT
.	TRBV5-5	TRBJ2-1	.	CASSQGMDPGLDEQFF	TGTGCCAGCAGCCAAGGAATGGATCCGGGCTTGGATGAGCAGTTCTTC
.	TRBV2	TRBJ1-1	.	CASQTQGGDTEAFF	TGTGCCAGCCAAACCCAGGGAGGGGACACTGAAGCTTTCTTT